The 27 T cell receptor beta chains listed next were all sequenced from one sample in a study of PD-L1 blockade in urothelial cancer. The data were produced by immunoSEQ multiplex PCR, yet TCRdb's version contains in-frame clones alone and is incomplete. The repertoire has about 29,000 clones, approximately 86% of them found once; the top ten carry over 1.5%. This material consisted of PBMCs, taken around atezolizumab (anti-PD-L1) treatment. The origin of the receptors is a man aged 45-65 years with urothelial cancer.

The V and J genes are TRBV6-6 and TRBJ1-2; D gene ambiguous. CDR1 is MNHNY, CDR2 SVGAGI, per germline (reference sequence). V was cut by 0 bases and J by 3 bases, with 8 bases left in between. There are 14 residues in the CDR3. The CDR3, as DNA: TGTGCCAGCAGTTACTCGAGAGGCGACTATGGCTACACCTTC. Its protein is CASSYSRGDYGYTF.

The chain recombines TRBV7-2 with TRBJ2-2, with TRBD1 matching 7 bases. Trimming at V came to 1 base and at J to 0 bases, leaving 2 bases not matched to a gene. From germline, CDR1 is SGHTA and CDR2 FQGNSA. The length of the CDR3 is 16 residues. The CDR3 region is CASSLVGQANTGELFF. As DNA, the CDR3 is TGTGCCAGCAGCTTAGTAGGACAGGCGAACACCGGGGAGCTGTTTTTT.

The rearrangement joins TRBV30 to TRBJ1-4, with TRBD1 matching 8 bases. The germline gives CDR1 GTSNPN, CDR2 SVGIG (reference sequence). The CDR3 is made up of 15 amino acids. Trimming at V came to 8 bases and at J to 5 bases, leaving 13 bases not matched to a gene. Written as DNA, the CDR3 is TGTGCCACCAAACCCCGGGACAGGCGGAATGAAAAACTGTTTTTT. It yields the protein CATKPRDRRNEKLFF.

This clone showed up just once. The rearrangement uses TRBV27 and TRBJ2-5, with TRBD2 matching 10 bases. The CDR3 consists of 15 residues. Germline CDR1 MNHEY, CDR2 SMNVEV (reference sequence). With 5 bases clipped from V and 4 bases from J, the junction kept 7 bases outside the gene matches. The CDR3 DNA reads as TGTGCCAGCAGTATAACAGCGGGAGGGCTAGAGACCCAGTACTTC. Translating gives CASSITAGGLETQYF.

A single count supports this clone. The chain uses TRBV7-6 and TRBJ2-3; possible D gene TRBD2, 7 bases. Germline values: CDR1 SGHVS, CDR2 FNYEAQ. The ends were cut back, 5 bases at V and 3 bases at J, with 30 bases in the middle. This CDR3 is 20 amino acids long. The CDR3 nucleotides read TGTGCCAGCAGCCAAGTCCTCGCTGGGGGCGGGAGTATTGAGACAGATACGCAGTATTTT. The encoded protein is CASSQVLAGGGSIETDTQYF.

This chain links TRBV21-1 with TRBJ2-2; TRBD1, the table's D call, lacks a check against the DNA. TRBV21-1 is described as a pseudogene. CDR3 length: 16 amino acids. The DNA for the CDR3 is TGTGCCAGCAGCACCCCGGGACAGGAGAACACCGGGGAGCTGTTTTTT. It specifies CASSTPGQENTGELFF.

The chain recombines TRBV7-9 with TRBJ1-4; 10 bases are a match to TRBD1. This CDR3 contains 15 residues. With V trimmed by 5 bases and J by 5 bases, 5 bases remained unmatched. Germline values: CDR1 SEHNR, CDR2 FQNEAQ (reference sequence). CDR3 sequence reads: CASSRSTGGNEKLFF. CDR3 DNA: TGTGCCAGCAGCAGGTCGACAGGGGGCAATGAAAAACTGTTTTTT.

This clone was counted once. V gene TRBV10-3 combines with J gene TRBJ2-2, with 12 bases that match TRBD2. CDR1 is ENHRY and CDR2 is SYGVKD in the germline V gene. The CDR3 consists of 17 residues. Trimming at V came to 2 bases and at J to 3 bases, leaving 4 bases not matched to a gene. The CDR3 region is CAISESLAGGHTGELFF. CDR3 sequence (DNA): TGTGCCATCAGTGAGAGTCTAGCGGGGGGGCACACCGGGGAGCTGTTTTTT.

For the CDR3, the DNA is TGCGCCAGCAGCCAAGCCCCGGGAGTGGGGTACGAGCAGTACTTC. Its translation is CASSQAPGVGYEQYF. The V gene is TRBV4-3, the J gene TRBJ2-7, with D maybe TRBD2 (6 bases). CDR3 length: 15 amino acids. Trimming stripped 1 base from V and 4 bases from J, with 14 bases between. Germline-derived CDR1 and CDR2 are LGHNA and YSLEER.

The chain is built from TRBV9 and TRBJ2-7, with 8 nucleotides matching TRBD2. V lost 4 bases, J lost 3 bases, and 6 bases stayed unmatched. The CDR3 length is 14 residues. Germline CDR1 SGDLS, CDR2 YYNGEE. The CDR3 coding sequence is TGTGCCAGCAGCCGGGGGAGCGGGAGCTACGAGCAGTACTTC. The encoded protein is CASSRGSGSYEQYF.

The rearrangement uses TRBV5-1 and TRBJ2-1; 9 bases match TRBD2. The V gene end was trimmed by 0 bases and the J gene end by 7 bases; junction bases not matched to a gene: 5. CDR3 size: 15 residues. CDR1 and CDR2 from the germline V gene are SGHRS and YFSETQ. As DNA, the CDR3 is TGCGCCAGCAGCTTGGTGGCTAGCGGGGAGAATGAGCAGTTCTTC. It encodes CASSLVASGENEQFF.

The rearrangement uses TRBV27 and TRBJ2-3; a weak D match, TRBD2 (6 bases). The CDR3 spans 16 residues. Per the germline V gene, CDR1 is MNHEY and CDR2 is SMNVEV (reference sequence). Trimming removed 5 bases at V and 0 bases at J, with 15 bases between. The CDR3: CASSPYSGSSTDTQYF. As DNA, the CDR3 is TGTGCCAGCAGTCCGTATAGCGGTTCTAGCACAGATACGCAGTATTTT.

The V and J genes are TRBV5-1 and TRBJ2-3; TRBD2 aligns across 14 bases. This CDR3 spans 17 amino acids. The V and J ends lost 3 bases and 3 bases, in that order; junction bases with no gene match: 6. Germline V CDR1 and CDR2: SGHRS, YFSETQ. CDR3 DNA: TGCGCCAGCAGCTCCGGACTAGCGGGAGGAGGTACAGATACGCAGTATTTT. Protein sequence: CASSSGLAGGGTDTQYF.

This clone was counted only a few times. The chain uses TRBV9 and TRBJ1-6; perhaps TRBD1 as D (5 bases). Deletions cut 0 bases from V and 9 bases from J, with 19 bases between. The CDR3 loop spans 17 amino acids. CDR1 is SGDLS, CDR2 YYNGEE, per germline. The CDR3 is CASSVDRTARVGSPLHF. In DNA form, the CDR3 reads TGTGCCAGCAGCGTAGACAGGACGGCCCGCGTTGGTTCACCCCTCCACTTT.

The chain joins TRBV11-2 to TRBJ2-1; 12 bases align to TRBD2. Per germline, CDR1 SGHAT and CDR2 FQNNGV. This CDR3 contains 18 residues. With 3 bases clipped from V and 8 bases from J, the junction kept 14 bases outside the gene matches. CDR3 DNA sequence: TGTGCCAGCAGCTTCACGACTTTGGCTAGCGGGGGGGGCTATGAGCAGTTCTTC. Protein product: CASSFTTLASGGGYEQFF.

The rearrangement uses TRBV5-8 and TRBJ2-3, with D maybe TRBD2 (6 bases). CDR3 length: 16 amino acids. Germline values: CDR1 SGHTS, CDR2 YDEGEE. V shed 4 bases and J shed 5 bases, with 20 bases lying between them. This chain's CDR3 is CASSAYGRTPRDTQYF. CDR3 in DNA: TGTGCCAGCAGCGCATATGGGAGGACTCCCCGAGATACGCAGTATTTT.

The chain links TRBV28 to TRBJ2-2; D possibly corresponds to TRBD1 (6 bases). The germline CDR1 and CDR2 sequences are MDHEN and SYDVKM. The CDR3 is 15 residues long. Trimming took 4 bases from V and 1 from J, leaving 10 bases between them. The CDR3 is CASSSQDRNTGELFF. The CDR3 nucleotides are TGTGCCAGCAGTTCCCAGGACAGGAACACCGGGGAGCTGTTTTTT.

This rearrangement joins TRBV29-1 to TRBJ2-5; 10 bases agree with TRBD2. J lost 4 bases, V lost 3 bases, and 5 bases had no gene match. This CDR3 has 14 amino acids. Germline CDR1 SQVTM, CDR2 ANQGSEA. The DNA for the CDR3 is TGCAGCGTTGACCAGCGGGGGGGAGGAGAGACCCAGTACTTC. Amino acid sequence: CSVDQRGGGETQYF.

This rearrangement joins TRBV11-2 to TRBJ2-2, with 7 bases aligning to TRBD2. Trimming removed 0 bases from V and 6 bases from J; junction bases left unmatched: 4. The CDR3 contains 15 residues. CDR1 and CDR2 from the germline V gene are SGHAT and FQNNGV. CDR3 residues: CASSLDGAGAGELFF. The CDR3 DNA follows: TGTGCCAGCAGCTTAGATGGTGCGGGGGCCGGGGAGCTGTTTTTT.

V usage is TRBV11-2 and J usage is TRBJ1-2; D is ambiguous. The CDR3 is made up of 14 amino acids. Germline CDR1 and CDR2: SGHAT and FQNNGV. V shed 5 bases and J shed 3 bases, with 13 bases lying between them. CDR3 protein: CASSAIRFDYGYTF. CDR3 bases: TGTGCCAGCAGCGCTATTCGTTTCGACTATGGCTACACCTTC.

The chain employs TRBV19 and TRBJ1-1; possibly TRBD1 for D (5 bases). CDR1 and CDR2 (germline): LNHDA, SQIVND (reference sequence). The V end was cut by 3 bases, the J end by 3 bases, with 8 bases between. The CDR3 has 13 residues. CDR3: CASSMDTDTEAFF. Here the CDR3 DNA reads TGTGCCAGTAGTATGGACACCGACACTGAAGCTTTCTTT.

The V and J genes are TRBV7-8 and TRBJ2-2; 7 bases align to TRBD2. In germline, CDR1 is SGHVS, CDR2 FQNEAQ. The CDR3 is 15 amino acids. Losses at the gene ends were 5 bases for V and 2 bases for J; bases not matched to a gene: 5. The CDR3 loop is CASSPGRPNTGELFF. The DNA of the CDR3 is TGTGCCAGCAGCCCCGGGAGGCCCAACACCGGGGAGCTGTTTTTT.

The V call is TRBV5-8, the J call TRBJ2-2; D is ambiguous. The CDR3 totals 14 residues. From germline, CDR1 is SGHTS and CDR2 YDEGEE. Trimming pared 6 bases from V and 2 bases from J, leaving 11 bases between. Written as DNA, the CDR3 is TGTGCCAGCACCCCCCGGAGTAACACCGGGGAGCTGTTTTTT. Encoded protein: CASTPRSNTGELFF.

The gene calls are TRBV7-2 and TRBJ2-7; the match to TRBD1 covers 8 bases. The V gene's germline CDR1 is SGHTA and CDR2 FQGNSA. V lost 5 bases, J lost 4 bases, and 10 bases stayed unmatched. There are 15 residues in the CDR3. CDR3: CASSRDQGAGYEQYF. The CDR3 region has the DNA TGTGCCAGCAGCCGCGACCAGGGGGCCGGGTACGAGCAGTACTTC.

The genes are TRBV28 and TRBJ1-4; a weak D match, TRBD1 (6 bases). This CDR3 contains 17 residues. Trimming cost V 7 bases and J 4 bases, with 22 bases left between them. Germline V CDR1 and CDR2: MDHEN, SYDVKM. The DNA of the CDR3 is TGTGCCAGCACCGGGACATCAATGGGAGAGATTAATGAAAAACTGTTTTTT. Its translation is CASTGTSMGEINEKLFF. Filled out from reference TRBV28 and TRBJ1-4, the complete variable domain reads DVKVTQSSRYLVKRTGEKVFLECVQDMDHENMFWYRQDPGLGLRLIYFSYDVKMKEKGDIPEGYSVSREKKERFSLILESASTNQTSMYLCASTGTSMGEINEKLFFGSGTQLSVL.

Written as DNA, the CDR3 is TGCGCCAGCAGCTTGAGGACTAGCGGGAGCACAGATACGCAGTATTTT. It codes for CASSLRTSGSTDTQYF. The chain recombines TRBV5-1 with TRBJ2-3, with 11 bases lining up with TRBD2. This CDR3 has 16 amino acids. V shed 1 base, J shed 0 bases, and the junction held 1 base outside the gene matches. CDR1 SGHRS and CDR2 YFSETQ come from the germline V gene.

The chain's CDR3 is CASSPLRDARSGSNTNIQYF. The CDR3 nucleotides are TGTGCCAGCTCACCGCTCCGGGACGCGAGGAGCGGGAGCAATACCAACATTCAGTACTTC. The chain combines TRBV18 with TRBJ2-4; 8 bases align to TRBD2. J was trimmed by 7 bases and V by 3 bases; bases with no gene match: 23. CDR1 and CDR2 (germline): KGHSH, LQKENI. CDR3 length equals 20 residues.